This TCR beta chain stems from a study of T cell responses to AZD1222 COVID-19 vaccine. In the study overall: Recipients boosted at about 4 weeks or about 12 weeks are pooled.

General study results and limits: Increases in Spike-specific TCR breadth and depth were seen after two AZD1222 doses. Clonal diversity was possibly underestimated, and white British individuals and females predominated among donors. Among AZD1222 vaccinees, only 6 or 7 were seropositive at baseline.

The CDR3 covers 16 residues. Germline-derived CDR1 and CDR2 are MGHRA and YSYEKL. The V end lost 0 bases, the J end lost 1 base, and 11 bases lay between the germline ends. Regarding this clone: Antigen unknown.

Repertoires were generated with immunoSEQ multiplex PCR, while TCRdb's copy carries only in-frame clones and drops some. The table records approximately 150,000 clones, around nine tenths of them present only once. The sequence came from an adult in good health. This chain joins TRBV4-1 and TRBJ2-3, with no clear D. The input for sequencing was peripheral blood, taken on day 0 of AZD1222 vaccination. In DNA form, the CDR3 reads TGCGCCAGCAGCCAAGACACAGCGCCTGGCACAGATACGCAGTATTTT. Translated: CASSQDTAPGTDTQYF.